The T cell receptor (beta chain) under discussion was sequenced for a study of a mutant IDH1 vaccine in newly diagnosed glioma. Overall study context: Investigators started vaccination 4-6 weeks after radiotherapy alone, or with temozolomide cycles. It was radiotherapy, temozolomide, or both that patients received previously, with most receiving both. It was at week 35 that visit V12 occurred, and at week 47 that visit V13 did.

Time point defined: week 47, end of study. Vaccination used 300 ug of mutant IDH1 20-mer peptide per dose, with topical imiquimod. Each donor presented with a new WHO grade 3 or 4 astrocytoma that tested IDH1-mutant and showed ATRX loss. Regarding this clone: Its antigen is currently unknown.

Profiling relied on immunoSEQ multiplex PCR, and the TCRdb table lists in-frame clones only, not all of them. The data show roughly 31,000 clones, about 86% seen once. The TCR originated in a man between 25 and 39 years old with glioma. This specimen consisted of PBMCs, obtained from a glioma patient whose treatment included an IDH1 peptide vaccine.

The CDR3, as DNA: TGTGCCTGGAGCCACGGGACAGGGCCATACAATGAGCAGTTCTTC. This encodes CAWSHGTGPYNEQFF. The rearrangement joins TRBV30 to TRBJ2-1; TRBD1 aligns across 9 bases. Trimming removed 3 bases from V and 4 bases from J; junction bases left unmatched: 7. The CDR3 extends over 15 amino acids. The germline V gene has CDR1 GTSNPN and CDR2 SVGIG (reference sequence).